This T cell receptor (beta chain) comes out of a study of human T cells and chemical hapten exposure. Study-level background: TCR yield per sample varied, mainly due to pooled library volumes. General study points: Expanded TCRs grouped into significantly more large CDR3 similarity clusters than controls produced.

The study's library attached unique molecular identifiers to single cDNA molecules. TCRdb called the RACE reads again in MiXCR, with one record for every CDR3 protein. The sample lists 300,000 to 400,000 distinct CDR3 sequences, more than 4.5% occurring once. This clonotype was counted ten times or more. Its antigen is not identified. The time point here: pre-sensitization, week 0. Described treatment: therapeutic diphenylcyclopropenone sensitization with weekly scalp DPC. The V end was cut by 8 bases, the J end by 2 bases, with 16 bases between. CDR1 LGHNA and CDR2 YNFKEQ come from the germline V gene. This CDR3 region has 14 residues.

This receptor was taken from a woman aged 45-59 years with alopecia areata. Some clones in this sample may be carry-over from other donors' samples. The source was whole blood, collected in connection with sensitization to the hapten diphenylcyclopropenone (DPC). This rearrangement joins TRBV4-2 to TRBJ2-7, with D possibly TRBD2 on 5 matching bases. CDR3 nucleotides: TGTGCCAGCGCTAAAGCGGTTACTACCTACGAGCAGTACTTC. This translates into CASAKAVTTYEQYF.